This TCR beta chain stems from a study of shared clonotypes between healthy human individuals. The CDR3 loop spans 13 amino acids. Germline-derived CDR1 and CDR2 are SGDLS and YYNGEE. V shed 0 bases and J shed 9 bases, with 10 bases lying between them. In the naive CD8 group, cells lacked CD45RO and were positively selected for CCR7, so terminally differentiated effector memory CD45RA+ cells were left out. Profiled with immunoSEQ multiplex PCR; TCRdb holds only in-frame clones, not every one. The sample yields millions of clones, around 96% seen once. The rearrangement joins TRBV9 to TRBJ2-1, with a possible D match to TRBD1 (6 bases). The sequence was obtained from a young man in good health. Specimen: naive CD8+ T cells sorted from blood. The CDR3 nucleotides are TGTGCCAGCAGCGTAGGGACAGTCCTTGAGCAGTTCTTC. Encoded protein: CASSVGTVLEQFF.